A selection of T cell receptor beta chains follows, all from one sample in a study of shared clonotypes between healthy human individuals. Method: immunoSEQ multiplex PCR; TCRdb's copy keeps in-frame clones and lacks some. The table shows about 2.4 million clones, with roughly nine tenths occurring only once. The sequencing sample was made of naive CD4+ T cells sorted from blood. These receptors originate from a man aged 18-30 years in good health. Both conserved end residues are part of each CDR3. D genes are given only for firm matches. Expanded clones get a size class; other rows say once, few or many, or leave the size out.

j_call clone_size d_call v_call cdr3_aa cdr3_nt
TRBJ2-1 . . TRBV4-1 CASSREEGGSSYNEQFF TGCGCCAGCAGCCGGGAGGAGGGAGGAAGCTCCTACAATGAGCAGTTCTTC
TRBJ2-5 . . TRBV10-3 CAISESLGLGETQYF TGTGCCATCAGTGAGTCGTTGGGGTTGGGAGAGACCCAGTACTTC
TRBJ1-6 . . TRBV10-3 CAIGAGDLNSPLHF TGTGCCATCGGGGCAGGGGATCTTAATTCACCCCTCCACTTT
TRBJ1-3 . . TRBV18 CASSPDRTPGGNTIYF TGTGCCAGCTCACCTGACAGAACCCCGGGGGGAAACACCATATATTTT
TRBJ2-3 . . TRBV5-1 CASSPWGFSTDTQYF TGCGCCAGCAGCCCCTGGGGCTTTAGCACAGATACGCAGTATTTT
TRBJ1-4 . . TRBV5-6 CASSLDRVAGEKLFF TGTGCCAGCAGCTTGGACAGGGTTGCGGGGGAAAAACTGTTTTTT
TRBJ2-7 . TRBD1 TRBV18 CASSPPTGASYEQYF TGTGCCAGCTCACCTCCTACAGGGGCCTCCTACGAGCAGTACTTC
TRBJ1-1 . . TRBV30 CAWSGTKVAEAFF TGTGCCTGGAGTGGTACAAAGGTGGCTGAAGCTTTCTTT
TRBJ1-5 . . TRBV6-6 CASSYGRGNQPQHF TGTGCCAGCAGTTATGGTAGGGGCAATCAGCCCCAGCATTTT
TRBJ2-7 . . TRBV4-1 CASSHLDSNEQYF TGCGCCAGCAGCCACTTAGACAGCAACGAGCAGTACTTC
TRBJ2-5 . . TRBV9 CASSVAVGRETQYF TGTGCCAGCAGCGTAGCAGTAGGGCGGGAGACCCAGTACTTC
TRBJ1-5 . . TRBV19 CASRIGDQPQHF TGTGCCAGTAGAATCGGGGATCAGCCCCAGCATTTT
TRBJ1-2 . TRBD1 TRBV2 CASKRTGPGGYGYTF TGTGCCAGTAAGAGGACAGGGCCTGGGGGCTATGGCTACACCTTC
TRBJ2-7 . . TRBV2 CASSDRLAYEQYF TGTGCCAGCAGTGATAGACTAGCCTACGAGCAGTACTTC
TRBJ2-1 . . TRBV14 CASSQLTSYNEQFF TGTGCCAGCAGCCAATTGACTAGTTACAATGAGCAGTTCTTC
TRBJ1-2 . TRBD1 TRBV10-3 CATSRDRGSSGYTF TGTGCCACAAGCCGGGACAGGGGATCGAGTGGCTACACCTTC
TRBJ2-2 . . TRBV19 CASSITGTPNTGELFF TGTGCCAGTAGTATTACCGGGACACCAAACACCGGGGAGCTGTTTTTT
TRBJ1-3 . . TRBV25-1 CASSQISGNTIYF TGTGCCAGCAGTCAAATCTCTGGAAACACCATATATTTT
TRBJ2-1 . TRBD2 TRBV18 CASSSAGSLYNEQFF TGTGCCAGCTCATCAGCGGGGTCCCTTTACAATGAGCAGTTCTTC
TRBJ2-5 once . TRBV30 CAWSVTDGAQYF TGTGCCTGGAGTGTTACGGATGGGGCCCAGTACTTC
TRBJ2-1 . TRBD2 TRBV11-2 CASSSPLAAYNEQFF TGTGCCAGCAGCTCCCCCCTAGCGGCTTACAATGAGCAGTTCTTC
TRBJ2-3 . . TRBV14 CASSRAGVDTQYF TGTGCCAGCAGCCGCGCAGGGGTCGATACGCAGTATTTT
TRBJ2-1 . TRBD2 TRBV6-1 CASSEFGTSYYNEQFF TGTGCCAGCAGTGAATTCGGGACTAGTTACTACAATGAGCAGTTCTTC
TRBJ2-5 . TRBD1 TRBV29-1 CSVFRGRQGVFGETQYF TGCAGCGTTTTCAGGGGTAGGCAGGGGGTCTTTGGAGAGACCCAGTACTTC
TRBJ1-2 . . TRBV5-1 CASREDPNYGYTF TGCGCCAGCCGCGAGGACCCCAACTATGGCTACACCTTC
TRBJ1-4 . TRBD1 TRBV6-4 CASSATGGSEKLFF TGTGCCAGCAGTGCGACAGGGGGGAGCGAAAAACTGTTTTTT
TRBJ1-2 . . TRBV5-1 CASSSEANYGYTF TGCGCCAGCAGCTCTGAAGCTAACTATGGCTACACCTTC
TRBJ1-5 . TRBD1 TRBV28 CASSSGTGGARWLEPQHF TGTGCCAGCAGTTCGGGGACAGGGGGCGCGCGGTGGTTAGAGCCCCAGCATTTT
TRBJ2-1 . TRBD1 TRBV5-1 CASSHDRGKYNEQFF TGCGCCAGCAGTCATGACAGGGGGAAATACAATGAGCAGTTCTTC
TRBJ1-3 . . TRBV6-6 CASSYSTQGGNTIYF TGTGCCAGCAGTTACTCGACACAGGGTGGGAACACCATATATTTT
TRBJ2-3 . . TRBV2 CASTEGGAIGADTQYF TGTGCCAGCACTGAAGGGGGGGCGATTGGAGCAGATACGCAGTATTTT
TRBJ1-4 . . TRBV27 CASSFTIRQGRNEKLFF TGTGCCAGCAGTTTTACGATCCGCCAGGGGCGTAATGAAAAACTGTTTTTT
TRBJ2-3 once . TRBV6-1 CASSAGQADTQYF TGTGCCAGCAGTGCCGGACAAGCTGATACGCAGTATTTT
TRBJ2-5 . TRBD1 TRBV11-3 CASSTRTGGAETQYF TGTGCCAGCAGCACGCGGACAGGGGGCGCGGAGACCCAGTACTTC
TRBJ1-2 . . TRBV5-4 CASSLVGGKGYTF TGTGCCAGCAGCTTGGTGGGGGGGAAGGGCTACACCTTC
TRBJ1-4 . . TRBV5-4 CASSLGGGNEKLFF TGTGCCAGCAGCTTGGGAGGGGGTAATGAAAAACTGTTTTTT
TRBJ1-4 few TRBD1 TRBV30 CAWSQRQGNEKLFF TGTGCCTGGAGCCAAAGACAGGGGAATGAAAAACTGTTTTTT
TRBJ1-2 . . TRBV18 CASSPLGYNYGYTF TGTGCCAGCTCACCACTAGGGTACAACTATGGCTACACCTTC
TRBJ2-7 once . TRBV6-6 CASSYSRGSYEQYF TGTGCCAGCAGTTACTCTCGGGGGAGCTACGAGCAGTACTTC